These 2 T cell receptor beta chains came from one sample sequenced in a study of blood T cell repertoires in COVID-19. TCRdb's copy holds only in-frame clones and misses some; the assay was immunoSEQ multiplex PCR. There are more than 250,000 clones in the sample; about nine tenths occur only once, and 6.3% lies in the top ten. Sequences were obtained from peripheral blood. Receptors were obtained from a woman between 50 and 59 years old with COVID-19, enrolled during active disease.

The chain recombines TRBV5-1 with TRBJ2-4, with TRBD1 as a possible D gene (5 bases). Trimming took 3 bases from V and 10 from J, leaving 8 bases between them. The CDR3 contains 11 residues. The germline gives CDR1 SGHRS, CDR2 YFSETQ. CDR3 sequence reads: CASSSPGIQYF. In nucleotides, the CDR3 is TGCGCCAGCAGCTCCCCAGGGATTCAGTACTTC.

The chain carries TRBV27 and TRBJ2-6; 10 nucleotides match TRBD1. The V gene's germline CDR1 is MNHEY and CDR2 SMNVEV (reference sequence). This CDR3 is 18 amino acids long. With V trimmed by 5 bases and J by 0 bases, 7 bases remained unmatched. CDR3 sequence (DNA): TGTGCCAGCAGTCCTCCGGGACAGGGGACCTCTGGGGCCAACGTCCTGACTTTC. Amino acid sequence: CASSPPGQGTSGANVLTF. The full variable domain, its missing parts supplied by reference TRBV27 and TRBJ2-6, is EAQVTQNPRYLITVTGKKLTVTCSQNMNHEYMSWYRQDPGLGLRQIYYSMNVEVTDKGDVPEGYKVSRKEKRNFPLILESPSPNQTSLYFCASSPPGQGTSGANVLTFGAGSRLTVL.